This passage covers 2 T cell receptor beta chains from one sample sequenced in a study of T cell clonotyping in hematopoietic cell transplantation. TCRdb's table, derived via immunoSEQ multiplex PCR, lists solely in-frame clones and lacks some. The sample consists of about 5,400 clones, approximately 85% of them appearing once. Sample time point: recipient sample about 28 days before transplant, after cytoreduction. The specimen comprised peripheral blood mononuclear cells, sampled before stem cell transplant. Every receptor here comes from a man in his fifties or sixties with acute myeloid leukemia. Some clones in this sample may be carry-over from other donors' samples.

The chain is built from TRBV7-8 and TRBJ2-7; unclear D gene. The CDR3 runs to 15 residues. Per germline, CDR1 SGHVS and CDR2 FQNEAQ. The V end lost 3 bases, the J end lost 2 bases, and 14 bases lay between the germline ends. In nucleotides, the CDR3 is TGTGCCAGCAGCTTTGTGACATCAGGCGCCTACGAGCAGTACTTC. This codes for CASSFVTSGAYEQYF.

This clone was detected once. V is TRBV5-8 and J is TRBJ1-5; D remains ambiguous. The germline CDR1 and CDR2 sequences are SGHTS and YDEGEE. V lost 0 bases and J lost 5, with 18 bases in between. This CDR3 spans 17 amino acids. CDR3 DNA: TGTGCCAGCAGCTTGGCCAACATCGCCTCTGCAGATCAGCCCCAGCATTTT. Its protein product is CASSLANIASADQPQHF.